This T cell receptor beta chain was found in a study of technical replicates of blood from a few donors. Profiling relied on immunoSEQ multiplex PCR, and the TCRdb table lists in-frame clones only, not all of them. The sample lists about 49,000 clones, about 90% seen once, with 3.5% to 5% in the top ten. Germline V CDR1 and CDR2: SGHVS, FQNEAQ. The ends were cut back, 5 bases at V and 7 bases at J, with 14 bases in the middle. This CDR3 contains 13 residues. The V call is TRBV7-8, the J call TRBJ1-1; TRBD1 might be the D (6 bases). Sequenced: PBMCs. The source of this sequence is a human donor in good health. Some clones in this sample may be carry-over from other donors' samples. The CDR3: CASSRGPRGEAFF. The CDR3, as DNA: TGTGCCAGCAGCCGTGGTCCCAGGGGTGAAGCTTTCTTT.